This T cell receptor beta chain originates from a study of cytomegalovirus exposure and HLA in healthy donors. The V end lost 4 bases, the J end lost 4 bases, and 11 bases lay between the germline ends. There are 14 residues in the CDR3. From germline, CDR1 is KGHSH and CDR2 LQKENI. The PCR contained 60 Vbeta and 13 Jbeta primers. Profiled with immunoSEQ multiplex PCR; TCRdb holds only in-frame clones, not every one. The sample carries more than 85,000 clones, roughly 67% recorded once. The material sequenced was PBMCs. The chain carries TRBV18 and TRBJ2-1; maybe TRBD2 (6 bases). This TCR derives from a man aged 40-49 years in good health and CMV-seronegative. The CDR3 DNA is TGTGCCAGCTCACTAGCGGACTCTTACAATGAGCAGTTCTTC. It is translated as CASSLADSYNEQFF.